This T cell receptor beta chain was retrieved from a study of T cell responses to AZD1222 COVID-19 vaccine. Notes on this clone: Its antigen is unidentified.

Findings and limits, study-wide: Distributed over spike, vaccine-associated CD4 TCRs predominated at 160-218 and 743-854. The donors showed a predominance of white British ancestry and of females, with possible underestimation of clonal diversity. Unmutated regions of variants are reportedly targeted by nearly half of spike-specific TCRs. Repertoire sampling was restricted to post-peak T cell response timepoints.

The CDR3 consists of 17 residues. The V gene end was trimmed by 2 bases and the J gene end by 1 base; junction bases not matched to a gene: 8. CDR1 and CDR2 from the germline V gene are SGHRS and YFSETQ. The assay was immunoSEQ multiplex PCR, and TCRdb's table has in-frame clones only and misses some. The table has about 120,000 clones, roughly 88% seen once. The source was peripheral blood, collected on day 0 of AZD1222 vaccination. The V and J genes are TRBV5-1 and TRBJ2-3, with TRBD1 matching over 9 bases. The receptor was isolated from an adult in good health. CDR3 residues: CASSFSPGQGRTDTQYF. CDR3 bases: TGCGCCAGCAGCTTCAGCCCCGGACAGGGGCGCACAGATACGCAGTATTTT. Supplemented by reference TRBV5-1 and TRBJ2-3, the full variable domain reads KAGVTQTPRYLIKTRGQQVTLSCSPISGHRSVSWYQQTPGQGLQFLFEYFSETQRNKGNFPGRFSGRQFSNSRSEMNVSTLELGDSALYLCASSFSPGQGRTDTQYFGPGTRLTVL.